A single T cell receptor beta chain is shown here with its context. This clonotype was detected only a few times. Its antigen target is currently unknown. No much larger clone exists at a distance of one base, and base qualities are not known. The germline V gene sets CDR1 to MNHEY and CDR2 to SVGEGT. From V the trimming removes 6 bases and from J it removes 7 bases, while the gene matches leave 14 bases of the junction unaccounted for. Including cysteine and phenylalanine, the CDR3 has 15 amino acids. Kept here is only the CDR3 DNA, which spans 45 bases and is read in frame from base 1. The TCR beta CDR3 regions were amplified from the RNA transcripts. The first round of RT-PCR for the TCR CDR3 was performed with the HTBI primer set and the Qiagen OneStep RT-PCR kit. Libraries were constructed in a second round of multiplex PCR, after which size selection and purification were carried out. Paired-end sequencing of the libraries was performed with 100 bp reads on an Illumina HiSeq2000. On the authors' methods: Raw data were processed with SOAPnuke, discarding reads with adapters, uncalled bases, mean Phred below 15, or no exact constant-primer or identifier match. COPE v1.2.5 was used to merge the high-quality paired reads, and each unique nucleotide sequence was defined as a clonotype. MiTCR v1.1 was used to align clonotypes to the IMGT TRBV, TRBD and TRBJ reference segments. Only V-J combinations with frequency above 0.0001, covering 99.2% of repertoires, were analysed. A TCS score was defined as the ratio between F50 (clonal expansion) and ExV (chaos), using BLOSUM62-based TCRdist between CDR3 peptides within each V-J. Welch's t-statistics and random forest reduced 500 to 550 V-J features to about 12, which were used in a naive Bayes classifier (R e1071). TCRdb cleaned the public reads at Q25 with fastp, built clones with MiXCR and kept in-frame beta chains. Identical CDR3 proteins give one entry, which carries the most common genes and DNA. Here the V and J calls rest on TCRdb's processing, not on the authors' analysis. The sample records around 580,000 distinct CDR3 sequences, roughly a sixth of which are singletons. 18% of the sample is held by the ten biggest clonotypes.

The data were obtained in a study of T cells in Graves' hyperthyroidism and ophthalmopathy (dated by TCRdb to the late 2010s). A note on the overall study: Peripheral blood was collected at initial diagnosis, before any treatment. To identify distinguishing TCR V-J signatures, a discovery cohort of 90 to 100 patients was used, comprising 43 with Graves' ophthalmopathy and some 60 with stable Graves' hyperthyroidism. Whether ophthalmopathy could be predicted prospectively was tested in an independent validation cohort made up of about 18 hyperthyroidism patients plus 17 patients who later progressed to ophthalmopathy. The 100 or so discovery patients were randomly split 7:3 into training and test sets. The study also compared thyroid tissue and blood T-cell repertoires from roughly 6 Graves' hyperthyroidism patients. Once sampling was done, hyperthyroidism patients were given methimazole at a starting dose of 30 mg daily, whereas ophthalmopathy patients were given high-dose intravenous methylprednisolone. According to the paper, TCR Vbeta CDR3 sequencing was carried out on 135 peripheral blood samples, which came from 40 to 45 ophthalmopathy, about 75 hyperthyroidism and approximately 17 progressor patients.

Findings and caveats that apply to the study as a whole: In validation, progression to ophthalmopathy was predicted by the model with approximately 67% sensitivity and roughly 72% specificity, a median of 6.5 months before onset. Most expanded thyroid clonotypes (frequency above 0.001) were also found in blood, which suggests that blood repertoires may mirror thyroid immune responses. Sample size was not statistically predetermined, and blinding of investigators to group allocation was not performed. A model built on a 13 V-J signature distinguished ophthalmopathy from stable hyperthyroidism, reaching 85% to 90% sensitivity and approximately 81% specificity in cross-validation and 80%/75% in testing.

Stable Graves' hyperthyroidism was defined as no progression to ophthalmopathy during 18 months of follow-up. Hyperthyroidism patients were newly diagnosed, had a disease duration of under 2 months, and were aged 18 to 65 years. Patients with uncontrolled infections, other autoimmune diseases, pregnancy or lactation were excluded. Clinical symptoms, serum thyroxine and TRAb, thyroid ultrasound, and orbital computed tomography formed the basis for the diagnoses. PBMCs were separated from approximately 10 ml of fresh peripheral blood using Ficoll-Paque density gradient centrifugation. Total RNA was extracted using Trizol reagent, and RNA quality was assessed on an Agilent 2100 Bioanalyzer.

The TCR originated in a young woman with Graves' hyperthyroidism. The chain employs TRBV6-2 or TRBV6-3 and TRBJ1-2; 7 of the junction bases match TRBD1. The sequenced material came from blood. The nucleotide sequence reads TGTGCCAGCAGCGTCCGGACAGGAGCTTTCTCTGGCTACACCTTC. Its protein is CASSVRTGAFSGYTF.